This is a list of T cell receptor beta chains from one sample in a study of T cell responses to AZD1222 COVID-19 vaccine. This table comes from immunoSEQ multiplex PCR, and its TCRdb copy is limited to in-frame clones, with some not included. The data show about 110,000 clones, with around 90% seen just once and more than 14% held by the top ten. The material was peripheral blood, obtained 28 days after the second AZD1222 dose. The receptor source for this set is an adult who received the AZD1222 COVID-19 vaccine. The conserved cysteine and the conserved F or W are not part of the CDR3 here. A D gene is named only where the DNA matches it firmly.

CDR3 protein: ATTGNTEAF
D gene: .
V gene: TRBV28
J gene: TRBJ1-1

CDR3 protein: ASSPAVAVPTGELF
D gene: .
V gene: TRBV5-1
J gene: TRBJ2-2

CDR3 protein: ASIRDRGSGNTIY
D gene: TRBD1
V gene: TRBV28
J gene: TRBJ1-3

CDR3 protein: ASSHRQGNNSPLH
D gene: TRBD1
V gene: TRBV3-1/TRBV3-2
J gene: TRBJ1-6

CDR3 protein: ASSLDRVGGEQF
D gene: TRBD1
V gene: TRBV5-1
J gene: TRBJ2-1

CDR3 protein: ASSIGGQGSDGYT
D gene: TRBD1
V gene: TRBV19
J gene: TRBJ1-2

CDR3 protein: ASDPGTGGPEAF
D gene: TRBD1
V gene: TRBV19
J gene: TRBJ1-1

CDR3 protein: ASSETFQGPQETQY
D gene: .
V gene: TRBV6-1
J gene: TRBJ2-5

CDR3 protein: ASSLVNSPLH
D gene: .
V gene: TRBV11-2
J gene: TRBJ1-6

CDR3 protein: AISAVSGFGGNTEAF
D gene: .
V gene: TRBV10-3
J gene: TRBJ1-1

CDR3 protein: ASSVAPGRAYEQY
D gene: .
V gene: TRBV9
J gene: TRBJ2-7

CDR3 protein: ATSRDLGGYEQY
D gene: .
V gene: TRBV15
J gene: TRBJ2-7

CDR3 protein: ASSPLDNSPLH
D gene: .
V gene: TRBV18
J gene: TRBJ1-6

CDR3 protein: ASSLNVRVNSPLH
D gene: .
V gene: TRBV7-2
J gene: TRBJ1-6

CDR3 protein: ASSLGGLNTGELF
D gene: .
V gene: TRBV5-6
J gene: TRBJ2-2

CDR3 protein: ASSQALAKNIQY
D gene: .
V gene: TRBV6-5
J gene: TRBJ2-4

CDR3 protein: ASSPGGPTFEAF
D gene: .
V gene: TRBV6-2/TRBV6-3
J gene: TRBJ1-1

CDR3 protein: ASSRVGAETQTDTQY
D gene: .
V gene: TRBV5-6
J gene: TRBJ2-3

CDR3 protein: ASSQGFKGNYGYT
D gene: .
V gene: TRBV3-1/TRBV3-2
J gene: TRBJ1-2

CDR3 protein: ASSSPQGNSPLH
D gene: .
V gene: TRBV6-5
J gene: TRBJ1-6

CDR3 protein: ASSLGGSGANVLT
D gene: .
V gene: TRBV11-1
J gene: TRBJ2-6

CDR3 protein: ASSQLDRKNYGYT
D gene: TRBD1
V gene: TRBV6-6
J gene: TRBJ1-2

CDR3 protein: ASSLGVSYEQY
D gene: .
V gene: TRBV12-3/TRBV12-4
J gene: TRBJ2-7

CDR3 protein: ASSLMSISSDTQY
D gene: .
V gene: TRBV5-1
J gene: TRBJ2-3

CDR3 protein: ASSLGGADTGELF
D gene: .
V gene: TRBV7-8
J gene: TRBJ2-2

CDR3 protein: SVEVGGELF
D gene: .
V gene: TRBV29-1
J gene: TRBJ2-2

CDR3 protein: ASSLGGTTVGSEQF
D gene: .
V gene: TRBV7-8
J gene: TRBJ2-1